This T cell receptor (beta chain) was retrieved from a study of T cell repertoires in cytomegalovirus infection. Trimming shortened V by 5 bases and J by 7 bases, and 15 bases separated the two germline ends. The CDR3 extends over 15 amino acids. The germline V gene encodes CDR1 LGHNA and CDR2 YSLEER. Study-level results: HLA-C-restricted TCR beta clonotypes specific for CMV led the ex vivo response.

Points on this clonotype: No antigen is known for it.

A single record per CDR3 protein comes from TCRdb applying MiXCR to the reads. This table has approximately 1,000,000 distinct CDR3 sequences, roughly a third appearing once. The genes are TRBV4-3 and TRBJ1-6; TRBD1 might be the D (5 bases). The sequencing here drew on cultured CD8+ T cells from PBMCs, taken from culture after CMV antigen stimulation. The clonotype was recovered from a human donor in good health (CMV status not recorded). Some clones in this sample may be carry-over from other donors' samples. The CDR3 sequence is CASSSTGTANSPLHF. Written as DNA, the CDR3 is TGCGCCAGCAGCTCCACCGGGACGGCAAATTCACCCCTCCACTTT.